The following is a T cell receptor beta chain sequence with its context. Its target is unknown. The CDR3 loop spans 13 amino acids. CDR1 MNHEY and CDR2 SVGAGI come from the germline V gene. Trimming took 8 bases from V and 3 from J, leaving 11 bases between them. The data derive from a study of T-cell memory formation after mild COVID-19. Broader study findings: From day 15 to 85, contracting clones were balanced between CD4 and CD8, whereas later expanders leaned toward CD4+. Chiefly within CM and EM were the contracting CD4+ clones; CD8+ ones were within EMRA. Second-wave clones peaking on day 37 lacked confirmed SARS-CoV-2 specificity.

Libraries for TCRalpha and TCRbeta carried sample barcodes and unique molecular identifiers via 5'RACE. TCRdb redid the calling of the 5' RACE reads with MiXCR, one entry per CDR3 protein. The sample contains approximately 300,000 distinct CDR3 sequences, more than 15% of which appear only once. Sequencing used PBMCs or a T cell subset sorted from them (not recorded which). The source is a man in his late teens or twenties who had mild COVID-19 (a few samples of this study predate the infection). Cell type and time point are not known. V and J are TRBV6-5 and TRBJ2-1; D assignment may be TRBD1 or TRBD2 (5 bases each). CDR3: CASGRGFYNEQFF. In DNA form, the CDR3 reads TGTGCCAGCGGCCGGGGCTTCTACAATGAGCAGTTCTTC.